These 3 T cell receptor beta chains originate from one sample sequenced in a study of T cell responses to AZD1222 COVID-19 vaccine. Repertoires were generated with immunoSEQ multiplex PCR, while TCRdb's copy carries only in-frame clones and drops some. Here the sample spans more than 85,000 clones, around 89% being singletons. Here the sequenced sample was peripheral blood, taken on day 0 of AZD1222 vaccination. Receptor source: an adult in good health.

The gene calls are TRBV4-2 and TRBJ1-5; 8 bases line up with TRBD1. After removal of 0 bases from V and 6 bases from J, the junction contained 10 bases not matched to a gene. From germline, CDR1 is LGHNA and CDR2 YNFKEQ. The CDR3 is 17 amino acids. CDR3 sequence (DNA): TGTGCCAGCAGCCAAGAATTACGGACAGGGAGAGGTCAGCCCCAGCATTTT. It encodes CASSQELRTGRGQPQHF.

The chain uses TRBV6-5 and TRBJ1-6; D is unclear. Germline loops: CDR1 MNHEY, CDR2 SVGAGI. The germline V and J ends were trimmed by 2 bases and 9 bases, with 14 bases remaining between them. This CDR3 has 15 amino acids. DNA for the CDR3: TGTGCCAGCAGTTACGAGGGAACGCGAGGTTCACCCCTCCACTTT. Translated: CASSYEGTRGSPLHF.

The genes are TRBV14 and TRBJ1-6, with D perhaps TRBD1 (6 bases). V was pared by 4 bases and J by 7 bases, with 20 bases between. This CDR3 has 17 residues. Germline V gene data show CDR1 as SGHDN and CDR2 as FVKESK. CDR3 coding DNA: TGTGCCAGCAGCCTGATAGGAGGACAGACCCCCAATTCACCCCTCCACTTT. Its protein is CASSLIGGQTPNSPLHF. Using reference TRBV14 and TRBJ1-6 for the parts outside the CDR3, the full variable domain is EAGVTQFPSHSVIEKGQTVTLRCDPISGHDNLYWYRRVMGKEIKFLLHFVKESKQDESGMPNNRFLAERTGGTYSTLKVQPAELEDSGVYFCASSLIGGQTPNSPLHFGNGTRLTVT.